This TCR beta chain was identified during a study of cytomegalovirus exposure and HLA in healthy donors (dated by TCRdb to about 2017). About the full investigation: In an earlier analysis of 587 of the donors, 276 Gb of sequence data and roughly 100 million unique TCR beta sequences from about 179 million T cells were reported. The study combined high-throughput TCR immunosequencing, statistical association of individual TCRs with disease status, and machine learning to predict cytomegalovirus infection status. Both class I and class II loci were covered by HLA typing, at four-digit resolution. Because of strong linkage in the cohort, roughly 5 DR-DQ haplotypes were treated as single units for association and clustering. A later genetic analysis used genome-wide SNP genotypes for 398 of the 666 donors, treating that subset as a discovery cohort. Besides the first cohort of under 700 subjects, a separate validation cohort made up of roughly 120 different subjects was used. The study profiled the T cell repertoires of approximately 700 subjects by immunosequencing and related them to cytomegalovirus serostatus. To study patterns of TCR occurrence, a later analysis re-analyzed previously published TCR beta repertoires from 600 to 750 donors and added high-resolution HLA genotyping. Every repertoire in the discovery cohort had been generated on one and the same sequencing platform. An earlier analysis of about 620 of the donors applied high-throughput TCR beta sequencing to assess whether each TCR beta V gene segment acted as functional or pseudogenic. An early release covering about 600 HLA-typed donors comprised about 290 gigabases of sequencing data and 65 million to 100 million unique TCR sequences. Among the roughly 400 genotyped donors, under 90% belonged to the genetic ancestry cluster associated with self-reported Caucasian donors. Among a few hundred genotyped donors of the cohort, an average of approximately 240,000 unique TCR beta nucleotide sequences were sequenced per donor, around a sixth of them non-productive. The number of typed donors differed by locus: about 629-630 for A, B, C, DRB1 and DQB1; some 500 for DQA1; fewer than 610 for DPA1; and some 430 for DPB1. Donor age, sex, ethnicity and CMV serostatus were compiled alongside the repertoire data. The later analysis used no new phenotypic data to find candidate immune exposures, relying instead on TCR beta sequences and their occurrence across donors. The study aimed to test whether cataloging public T cell receptors could reveal signatures of past pathogen exposure.

The cohort consisted of 666 healthy bone marrow donors. At the time of sampling, all cohort members were nominally healthy, though unrecorded immune exposures were likely present. The donor tested CMV seronegative, placing the donor among the 350 to 400 seronegative members of the cohort. Every donor gave a peripheral blood sample, and the peripheral blood mononuclear cells from that sample were used for TCR beta sequencing. The Qiagen DNeasy Blood Extraction Kit was used to extract genomic DNA from the blood cell samples. Receptor libraries were prepared by the immunoSEQ multiplex PCR assay. A mixture of 60 forward primers for TCR Vbeta segments and 13 reverse primers for TCR Jbeta segments was used in the multiplex PCR. The CDR3 region of rearranged TCR beta genes was amplified from genomic DNA with a multiplex PCR assay. Amplified TCR beta libraries were sequenced as 87-base-pair reads on the Illumina HiSeq System. Processing in the source paper ran as follows. In a later analysis, about 80 million unique TCR beta chains were counted across the 650 to 750 repertoires, and roughly 11 million of these chains were shared by at least two donors. To remove PCR and sequencing errors, raw reads were error-corrected and collapsed into unique sequences using a nearest-neighbor algorithm that merged closely related sequences. V, D and J gene segments were assigned by aligning CDR3 sequences to IMGT reference sequences. For a sequence to be retained, a match of at least six nucleotides to both a V gene segment and a J gene segment was required. A rearrangement counted as productive if the CDR3 had no stop codons and remained in frame with V and J, and every other rearrangement counted as non-productive. CDR3 was defined by IMGT convention, running from the second conserved V-encoded cysteine to the conserved J-encoded phenylalanine. Sequences without an unambiguous match to a single V gene segment were excluded from the earlier analysis of several hundred of the donors. An earlier analysis of 587 of the donors called V segments functional above 56.7% productive rearrangements and segregating when the between-donor standard deviation exceeded 5%. A statistical classification framework was developed to diagnose cytomegalovirus status using the catalog of TCR beta chain sequences. In a later analysis, TCR nucleotide sequences were compared against IMGT/GENE-DB human TR gene sequences so that V and J genes could be assigned. Using the TCRdist pipeline, a later analysis assigned CDR3 sequences along with most-parsimonious VDJ recombination scenarios. In a later analysis, every TCR beta chain was defined by the combination of its CDR3 amino acid sequence and its V-gene family, and reads without a unique V-gene family were dropped. As a way to deal with suspected cross-contamination and a sequencing artifact, a later analysis dropped 592 nucleotide sequences that were highly shared and had low generation probability. For each public chain, a later analysis derived a clonal expansion index from normalized ranks of inferred template counts within each repertoire. In a later analysis, generation probabilities were computed with a VDJ recombination model fitted to out-of-frame rearrangements, and the resulting probabilities were checked against IGoR. Hypergeometric tests were used in a later analysis to score TCR-TCR, TCR-HLA and TCR-CMV co-occurrence, with a repertoire-size bias correction applied to the TCR pairs. To estimate false discovery rates, a later analysis permuted the HLA or CMV assignments 20 times. In a later analysis, co-occurring TCRs were grouped using DBSCAN, with TCRdist sequence similarity added in when clustering inside HLA-allele-positive subsets. Co-occurrence clustering excluded repertoires with fewer than 30,000 or more than 120,000 public chains, plus five with anomalous nucleotide sharing. TCRdb re-hosts the immuneACCESS table, in-frame sequences only. Its copies lack some clones; in the studies checked, an unresolved V gene accounts for under half of them, and the cause for the rest is not known. V and J calls and clone size are as listed in that table; D and trimming were resolved from the DNA. Counted in this sample were about 230,000 clones; around 78% of them appeared once. The leading ten clones occupy about 0.47% of the sample.

About this clone: Its target antigen remains unknown. The input lacks base qualities; no much larger clone sits a single base away.

The investigation overall reported the following: At a false discovery rate of 0.05, a later analysis linked fewer than 20,000 TCR beta sequences to specific HLA alleles. According to a later genetic analysis, donors in an Asian-associated ancestry cluster had fewer N-insertions in productive TCRs than the approximately 670-donor mean. Because some donors lacked HLA typing at each locus, the association tests relied only on the typed subset. Correlated functional status among segregating V segments might be attributable to linkage disequilibrium, but an unknown experimental factor could not be ruled out. A further reported finding was that TCR beta sequences accurately predicted the HLA-A and HLA-B alleles for most subjects in the first cohort. A group of highly shared sequence variants was considered likely to be a technical artifact of the sequencing pipeline. Immune exposure information for the cohort was limited to CMV serostatus. Three of the identified cytomegalovirus-associated TCR beta chains were confirmed in vitro to be specific for cytomegalovirus antigens. The study gave a list of roughly 150 TCR beta chains associated with cytomegalovirus. A later analysis found that TCR association rates varied across HLA loci, with DRB1 alleles showing the most associated TCRs and HLA-C alleles the fewest. About 17 rarely observed V segments, including chromosome 9 orphons, were excluded from the earlier analysis of some 590 of the donors because counts were too low. Some IMGT-functional V segments, including TRBV6-2 and TRBV6-3, could not be told apart with the 87-base-pair reads, so those segments were excluded. V-gene and J-gene trimming of TCR beta chains was associated with a missense DCLRE1C variant in a later genetic analysis, and the association was replicated in an independent cohort. According to the authors, the approach could potentially be generalized to other disease states and immunological phenotypes. Cytomegalovirus status was reported to be diagnosed by the classifier with high specificity and sensitivity in both the original and validation cohorts. A later analysis reported that several top co-occurrence clusters appeared linked to parvovirus B19, influenza, CMV and Epstein-Barr virus. Only TCR beta chains were sequenced in this cohort, and the absence of alpha or paired-chain data limited detectable features. When HLA alleles, especially DR and DQ, strongly co-occurred, attributing TCR associations to individual alleles was difficult. Most CMV-associated TCR beta chains appeared to be HLA-restricted in a later analysis, and the HLA associations seemed to be driven largely by CMV exposure. Most TCR sequences were observed very rarely across donors, whereas some public TCRs were present in many individuals. In an earlier analysis of about 600 of the donors, most TCR beta V segments appeared in productive rearrangements about 90% or about 30% of the time, broadly matching IMGT annotations. In a later analysis, HLA-associated TCR beta chains were found to be more clonally expanded and to have lower generation probabilities than equally common non-associated chains. Sequencing depth was assumed to be roughly uniform across donors in the presence/absence analyses, though that assumption may not hold.

Looking up the germline V gene yields CDR1 SNHLY and CDR2 FYNNEI. From the cysteine up to the phenylalanine, the CDR3 has a length of 12 residues. The DNA shown is the 36-base CDR3, in frame from base 1. The sequenced sample was PBMCs. The rearrangement combines TRBV2 with TRBJ2-7, and 8 junction bases match TRBD2. This clonotype originated in a boy aged 5-17 years in good health and CMV-seronegative. The CDR3 is CGLGGESYEQYF. The DNA sequence is TGTGGTCTCGGGGGGGAATCCTACGAGCAGTACTTC.